The T cell receptor beta chain under discussion was sequenced for a study of TIL therapy for anti-PD-1-resistant metastatic lung cancer. Study summary: Half of patients were current or former smokers. By whole-exome sequencing, median non-synonymous tumor mutation burden was around 1.4 mutations per megabase.

About this clone: The antigen remains unidentified.

The libraries were made with immunoSEQ v3. The assay was immunoSEQ multiplex PCR, and TCRdb's table has in-frame clones only and misses some. The sample lists approximately 97,000 clones, approximately 65% occurring once. Described time point: pre-treatment sample, taken before nivolumab and TIL therapy. Tumor tissue came from excised metastases, mostly pleural nodules or supraclavicular lymph nodes. Tumor harvest preceded PD-1/PD-L1 blockade, followed by nivolumab treatment. The germline V and J ends were trimmed by 0 bases and 7 bases, with 14 bases remaining between them. The CDR3 runs 16 residues. Germline V gene sequence: CDR1 SGHNT, CDR2 YYREEE (reference sequence). The study's findings and limits: This highly selected cohort may not generalize to typical lung cancer patients.

The receptor was isolated from a person aged 25-85 years with non-small cell lung cancer. This chain uses TRBV5-4 with TRBJ1-6; maybe TRBD1 (6 bases). The sequencing here drew on tumor tissue, taken at baseline. CDR3 in amino acids: CASSLGDRILNSPLHF. The DNA for the CDR3 is TGTGCCAGCAGCTTGGGCGACAGGATTCTAAATTCACCCCTCCACTTT.